The 16 T cell receptor beta chains below were found in one sample sequenced in a study of response to subunit inactivated influenza vaccine. TCRdb ran MiXCR on the RT-PCR reads and lists one entry per CDR3 protein. The table has a few hundred thousand distinct CDR3 sequences, approximately 7.7% seen once; the top ten hold about an eighth. The sequenced sample was PBMCs from blood, obtained 23 to 25 months after vaccination. These receptor sequences come from a man aged 50 to 75 who received an inactivated influenza vaccine.

This clonotype was recorded at least ten times. J is TRBJ2-1 and V is TRBV2, with 11 positions matching TRBD1. The length of the CDR3 is 14 residues. The germline CDR1 and CDR2 sequences are SNHLY and FYNNEI. V lost 6 bases and J lost 6; bases outside the gene matches: 4. This CDR3 is CASRTGTGGNEQFF. As DNA, the CDR3 is TGTGCCAGCAGAACCGGGACAGGGGGCAATGAGCAGTTCTTC. The full variable domain, its missing parts supplied by reference TRBV2 and TRBJ2-1, is EPEVTQTPSHQVTQMGQEVILRCVPISNHLYFYWYRQILGQKVEFLVSFYNNEISEKSEIFDDQFSVERPDGSNFTLKIRSTKLEDSAMYFCASRTGTGGNEQFFGPGTRLTVL.

This clonotype was found a few times. The genes are TRBV11-2 and TRBJ2-7; weak D call: TRBD2 (5 bases). The CDR3 runs to 13 residues. Trimming took off 1 base at V and 7 bases at J, with 11 bases between the two ends. CDR1 SGHAT and CDR2 FQNNGV come from the germline V gene. The CDR3 DNA reads as TGTGCCAGCAGCTTAGTAGGGCCGGGGGAGCAGTACTTC. Its translation: CASSLVGPGEQYF.

This clonotype was detected only a few times. The genes are TRBV7-9 and TRBJ1-5; 7 positions match TRBD1. Germline V gives CDR1 SEHNR, CDR2 FQNEAQ (reference sequence). This CDR3 is built from 15 residues. After removal of 3 bases from V and 3 bases from J, the junction contained 5 bases not matched to a gene. CDR3 sequence (DNA): TGTGCCAGCAGCTTGGAGGGGGCGCACAATCAGCCCCAGCATTTT. Residues: CASSLEGAHNQPQHF.

This clonotype was seen repeatedly, ten times or more. Written as DNA, the CDR3 is TGCGCCAGCAGCCAAGATCAGAGTCCTGGCACAGATACGCAGTATTTT. Amino acids: CASSQDQSPGTDTQYF. The J gene is TRBJ2-3, the V gene TRBV4-1; D remains ambiguous. This CDR3 region has 16 residues. CDR1 is MGHRA and CDR2 is YSYEKL in the germline V gene. Trimming took 0 bases from V and 1 from J, leaving 11 bases between them.

This clonotype showed up just a few times. The rearrangement uses TRBV10-3 and TRBJ1-6, with D possibly matching TRBD1 (5 bases). Looked up from germline, CDR1 is ENHRY and CDR2 is SYGVKD. The V and J ends lost 10 bases and 8 bases respectively, with 21 bases between them. This CDR3 comprises 15 residues. Written as DNA, the CDR3 is TGTGCCACTCGGGCCCAAACACCGGGGGATTCACCCCTCCACTTT. Protein sequence: CATRAQTPGDSPLHF.

This clonotype showed up many times. This chain links TRBV5-6 with TRBJ2-3; 7 nucleotides line up with TRBD1. V was clipped by 4 bases and J by 6 bases; unmatched bases: 5. Germline CDR1 and CDR2: SGHDT and YYEEEE. The CDR3 spans 13 residues. CDR3 amino acids: CASSTNRGDTQYF. CDR3 DNA: TGTGCCAGCAGCACCAACAGGGGTGATACGCAGTATTTT.

This clonotype was picked up a small number of times. The chain has TRBV5-1 and TRBJ2-5; TRBD2 agrees at 9 bases. V shed 0 bases, J shed 2 bases, and the junction held 2 bases outside the gene matches. Looked up from germline, CDR1 is SGHRS and CDR2 is YFSETQ. CDR3 length: 15 amino acids. CDR3 amino acids: CASSLGLAAQETQYF. The CDR3 coding sequence is TGCGCCAGCAGCTTGGGACTAGCGGCTCAAGAGACCCAGTACTTC. The full variable domain, rest sourced from reference TRBV5-1 and TRBJ2-5, is KAGVTQTPRYLIKTRGQQVTLSCSPISGHRSVSWYQQTPGQGLQFLFEYFSETQRNKGNFPGRFSGRQFSNSRSEMNVSTLELGDSALYLCASSLGLAAQETQYFGPGTRLLVL.

This clonotype occurred a few times. V and J are TRBV20-1 and TRBJ1-5, with D possibly being TRBD1 (6 bases). Germline V lookup: CDR1 DFQATT, CDR2 SNEGSKA (reference sequence). CDR3 size: 13 residues. Trimming took 1 base from V and 7 from J, leaving 11 bases between them. The CDR3 DNA reads as TGCAGTGCTAGAGTGAGGGGGAGACAGCCCCAGCATTTT. Amino acid sequence: CSARVRGRQPQHF.

This clonotype was observed a few times. This rearrangement joins TRBV6-2 or TRBV6-3 to TRBJ2-1; 14 bases are shared with TRBD2. Trimming cost V 8 bases and J 7 bases; bases outside gene matches: 4. The CDR3 length is 14 residues. Germline CDR1 reads MNHEY; CDR2 reads SVGEGT. The CDR3 coding sequence is TGTGCCAGCGGGACTAGCGGGGGTAGTAATGAGCAGTTCTTC. This sequence encodes CASGTSGGSNEQFF.

This clonotype was seen only a few times. The chain employs TRBV10-3 and TRBJ2-5; a weak D match, TRBD1 (6 bases). The length of the CDR3 is 15 residues. Germline V gene lookup returns CDR1 ENHRY and CDR2 SYGVKD. The ends were cut back, 3 bases at V and 4 bases at J, with 15 bases in the middle. CDR3 in DNA: TGTGCCATCAGTGAACGGGACACCCTAGGAGAGACCCAGTACTTC. It specifies CAISERDTLGETQYF.

This clonotype occurred many times. V and J are TRBV5-6 and TRBJ2-3; no definite D call. The germline V gene encodes CDR1 SGHDT and CDR2 YYEEEE. Between the trimmed V and J ends, which lost 2 bases and 7 bases, there was a span of 14 bases. The CDR3 loop spans 14 amino acids. The CDR3 loop reads CASSFRMGLNTQYF. The DNA of the CDR3 is TGTGCCAGCAGCTTCCGTATGGGGTTGAATACGCAGTATTTT. Together with reference TRBV5-6 and TRBJ2-3, the CDR3 gives the full variable domain: DAGVTQSPTHLIKTRGQQVTLRCSPKSGHDTVSWYQQALGQGPQFIFQYYEEEERQRGNFPDRFSGHQFPNYSSELNVNALLLGDSALYLCASSFRMGLNTQYFGPGTRLTVL.

This sequence joins TRBV5-1 and TRBJ2-6; unclear D gene. CDR1 and CDR2 (germline): SGHRS, YFSETQ. The V end lost 1 base, the J end lost 0 bases, and 5 bases lay between the germline ends. There are 15 residues in the CDR3. The CDR3 is CASSLSTSGANVLTF. In DNA, the CDR3 is TGCGCCAGCAGCTTGTCCACCTCTGGGGCCAACGTCCTGACTTTC.

DNA for the CDR3: TGCGCCAGCAGCTTGGGACGACGGGGGACAGATACGCAGTATTTT. This encodes CASSLGRRGTDTQYF. This rearrangement joins TRBV5-1 to TRBJ2-3; D is possibly TRBD2 (6 bases). V was shortened by 0 bases and J by 3 bases, with 11 bases between the two germline ends. Per the germline V gene, CDR1 is SGHRS and CDR2 is YFSETQ. The CDR3 length is 15 residues.

This sequence joins TRBV5-1 and TRBJ2-4; possibly TRBD2 for D (6 bases). CDR1 is SGHRS and CDR2 is YFSETQ in the germline V gene. The CDR3 extends over 15 amino acids. Deletions cut 4 bases from V and 4 bases from J, with 15 bases between. The CDR3, as DNA: TGCGCCAGCAGCCCCGGCCAGCGGGCTAAAAACATTCAGTACTTC. Amino acid sequence: CASSPGQRAKNIQYF.

The table lists this clonotype with a few counts. The chain links TRBV10-3 to TRBJ1-5, with 8 bases matching TRBD1. The junction had 11 bases not matched to a gene; V was cut back by 6 bases and J by 7 bases. Germline V gives CDR1 ENHRY, CDR2 SYGVKD. CDR3 length: 15 amino acids. CDR3 nucleotides: TGTGCCATCAGACCGGGACAGGATCAAGGACAGCCCCAGCATTTT. It yields the protein CAIRPGQDQGQPQHF.

This clonotype was observed a few times. V is TRBV29-1 and J is TRBJ2-7; no clear D gene. Germline V gene lookup returns CDR1 SQVTM and CDR2 ANQGSEA. With 4 bases removed from V and 0 bases from J, the gap between germline ends came to 7 bases. The CDR3 contains 12 residues. CDR3 residues: CSVVASSYEQYF. The CDR3 bases are TGCAGCGTTGTAGCTAGCTCCTACGAGCAGTACTTC.